These 24 T cell receptor beta chains originate from one sample sequenced in a study of shared clonotypes between healthy human individuals. CD8 cells classed as naive were CD45RO-negative and positively selected for CCR7, excluding terminally differentiated effector memory CD45RA+ cells. Repertoires were generated with immunoSEQ multiplex PCR, while TCRdb's copy carries only in-frame clones and drops some. Counted here are roughly 2,000,000 clones, over 85% occurring once; the ten biggest clones make up roughly 1.2%. The sample taken for sequencing was naive CD8+ T cells sorted from blood. Receptors originate from a man younger than 35 in good health.

The CDR3 region has the DNA TGTGCCAGCAGCTTGGTAACAGGGGATTGGAACACTGAAGCTTTCTTT. Encoded protein: CASSLVTGDWNTEAFF. The rearrangement links TRBV5-6 to TRBJ1-1; TRBD1 matches 7 bases. With 0 bases clipped from V and 1 base from J, the junction kept 6 bases outside the gene matches. The CDR3 covers 16 residues. Germline V gene data show CDR1 as SGHDT and CDR2 as YYEEEE.

The V gene is TRBV4-3, the J gene TRBJ2-7; D unclear. Between the trimmed V and J ends, which lost 0 bases and 4 bases, there was a span of 13 bases. Germline V gene lookup returns CDR1 LGHNA and CDR2 YSLEER. The CDR3 runs to 15 residues. For the CDR3, the DNA is TGCGCCAGCAGCCAAGATTCTAAACAGTTTTACGAGCAGTACTTC. It codes for CASSQDSKQFYEQYF.

The chain is built from TRBV11-2 and TRBJ2-7; D is perhaps TRBD1 or TRBD2 (5 bases each). Germline V CDR1 and CDR2: SGHAT, FQNNGV. The CDR3 runs to 14 residues. Deletions cut 4 bases from V and 7 bases from J, with 17 bases between. CDR3 sequence reads: CASSSIRDPREQYF. The CDR3 nucleotides read TGTGCCAGCAGCTCGATCCGGGACCCTCGGGAGCAGTACTTC.

The chain recombines TRBV11-2 with TRBJ1-6; D unresolved. Germline V gene sequence: CDR1 SGHAT, CDR2 FQNNGV. There are 15 residues in the CDR3. V lost 3 bases to trimming and J lost 3 bases, with 9 bases between them. CDR3 amino acids: CASSLDYYYNSPLHF. CDR3 DNA: TGTGCCAGCAGCTTGGATTACTACTATAATTCACCCCTCCACTTT.

The CDR3 DNA reads as TGTGCCAGTAGTACCACAGGGTACAATGAGCAGTTCTTC. Protein sequence: CASSTTGYNEQFF. V gene TRBV19 combines with J gene TRBJ2-1; D might be TRBD1 (6 bases). CDR3 length equals 13 residues. CDR1 is LNHDA, CDR2 SQIVND, per germline (reference sequence). Trimming took 4 bases from V and 4 from J, leaving 8 bases between them.

The chain couples TRBV10-2 to TRBJ2-7; maybe TRBD1 (6 bases). The V gene's germline CDR1 is WSHSY and CDR2 SAAADI. CDR3 length: 13 residues. The germline V and J ends were trimmed by 8 bases and 1 base, with 12 bases remaining between them. The CDR3 is CASEVGGSYEQYF. CDR3 sequence (DNA): TGCGCCAGCGAAGTAGGGGGTTCCTACGAGCAGTACTTC.

The J gene is TRBJ2-2, the V gene TRBV7-9; maybe TRBD2 (6 bases). V gave up 5 bases and J gave up 5 bases, with 15 bases separating them. The germline V gene has CDR1 SEHNR and CDR2 FQNEAQ (reference sequence). The CDR3 runs 15 residues. Here the CDR3 DNA reads TGTGCCAGCAGCCGAGAGCGGGTTGAGACCGGGGAGCTGTTTTTT. It encodes CASSRERVETGELFF.

This sequence joins TRBV7-9 and TRBJ2-3; D unresolved. CDR3 length equals 11 residues. Trimming pared 1 base from V and 10 bases from J, leaving 6 bases between. The germline V gene has CDR1 SEHNR and CDR2 FQNEAQ (reference sequence). The CDR3 is CASSLGGSQYF. CDR3 coding DNA: TGTGCCAGCAGCTTAGGTGGCTCGCAGTATTTT.

The chain is built from TRBV9 and TRBJ2-7, with TRBD1 matching 7 bases. The CDR3 totals 14 residues. The V segment lost 4 bases and the J segment 2 bases; nucleotides outside the gene matches: 6. Germline V CDR1 and CDR2: SGDLS, YYNGEE. The CDR3 DNA follows: TGTGCCAGCAGCAACCGGGACAGTACCTACGAGCAGTACTTC. Amino acid sequence: CASSNRDSTYEQYF.

J is TRBJ2-7 and V is TRBV5-4, with D maybe TRBD2 (6 bases). V lost 3 bases and J lost 0, with 13 bases in between. The CDR3 has 15 amino acids. Germline lookup yields CDR1 SGHNT and CDR2 YYREEE (reference sequence). The CDR3 DNA sequence: TGTGCCAGCAGCTCCCCTAAGGGAGGCTCCTACGAGCAGTACTTC. It is translated as CASSSPKGGSYEQYF.

This sequence joins TRBV28 and TRBJ2-7; D perhaps matches TRBD2 (6 bases). Germline values: CDR1 MDHEN, CDR2 SYDVKM. There are 14 residues in the CDR3. V lost 7 bases and J 2 bases, leaving 15 bases between the germline ends. CDR3 DNA: TGTGCCAGCAAATGGGCCGGGGGTGCCTACGAGCAGTACTTC. Protein sequence: CASKWAGGAYEQYF.

CDR3 DNA: TGTGCCAGCAGCACTAGCGGAGCCAACACCGGGGAGCTGTTTTTT. Its protein product is CASSTSGANTGELFF. The chain combines TRBV6-5 with TRBJ2-2; TRBD2 agrees at 8 bases. This CDR3 has 15 residues. Germline CDR1 and CDR2: MNHEY and SVGAGI. Unmatched junction bases numbered 5, after V lost 6 bases and J lost 2 bases.

The V call is TRBV27, the J call TRBJ2-7; either TRBD1 or TRBD2 may supply D (6 bases each). Trimming removed 3 bases from V and 0 bases from J, with 12 bases in between. The CDR3 has 15 residues. CDR1 and CDR2 (germline): MNHEY, SMNVEV (reference sequence). The CDR3 protein is CASSFAGHHSYEQYF. The DNA for the CDR3 is TGTGCCAGCAGTTTCGCGGGACACCACTCCTACGAGCAGTACTTC.

This rearrangement joins TRBV11-3 to TRBJ1-1, with D perhaps matching TRBD1 (6 bases). With 6 bases removed from V and 0 bases from J, the gap between germline ends came to 14 bases. Germline-derived CDR1 and CDR2 are SGHNT and YENEEA. The CDR3 totals 15 residues. CDR3 coding DNA: TGTGCCAGCAGTTTTTCAGGGGACTTGAACACTGAAGCTTTCTTT. Its protein product is CASSFSGDLNTEAFF. Filled out from reference TRBV11-3 and TRBJ1-1, the complete variable domain reads EAGVVQSPRYKIIEKKQPVAFWCNPISGHNTLYWYLQNLGQGPELLIRYENEEAVDDSQLPKDRFSAERLKGVDSTLKIQPAELGDSAVYLCASSFSGDLNTEAFFGQGTRLTVV.

For the CDR3, the DNA is TGCGCCAGCAGCCACGGACTAGCGGGAGGCCCAGAACAACGCACCGGGGAGCTGTTTTTT. This encodes CASSHGLAGGPEQRTGELFF. The chain combines TRBV4-3 with TRBJ2-2; 14 nucleotides line up with TRBD2. With V trimmed by 3 bases and J by 4 bases, 13 bases remained unmatched. The length of the CDR3 is 20 residues. CDR1 and CDR2 from the germline V gene are LGHNA and YSLEER.

J is TRBJ1-5 and V is TRBV4-3, with D possibly being TRBD1 (6 bases). The germline V and J ends were trimmed by 1 base and 3 bases, with 7 bases remaining between them. CDR3 length equals 14 residues. CDR1 LGHNA and CDR2 YSLEER come from the germline V gene. The DNA of the CDR3 is TGCGCCAGCAGCCAAGGACAGGTCAATCAGCCCCAGCATTTT. Translating gives CASSQGQVNQPQHF.

The rearrangement joins TRBV9 to TRBJ1-4; D is possibly TRBD1 (5 bases). Germline CDR1 reads SGDLS; CDR2 reads YYNGEE. Trimming stripped 4 bases from V and 3 bases from J, with 13 bases between. The CDR3 is made up of 15 amino acids. CDR3 DNA sequence: TGTGCCAGCAGCCGAGAAGGAGGGGCTAATGAAAAACTGTTTTTT. This gives the protein CASSREGGANEKLFF.

The rearrangement links TRBV19 to TRBJ1-2; D ambiguous. The CDR3 runs 17 residues. The V and J ends lost 4 bases and 4 bases respectively, with 22 bases between them. CDR1 is LNHDA, CDR2 SQIVND, per germline (reference sequence). In nucleotides, the CDR3 is TGTGCCAGTAGTACCTATTGGGAGGACGGTGGACGCTATGGCTACACCTTC. This codes for CASSTYWEDGGRYGYTF.

The chain carries TRBV7-9 and TRBJ2-1, with D unclear. The CDR3 spans 14 residues. The V and J ends lost 5 bases and 6 bases respectively, with 14 bases between them. Germline V gene lookup returns CDR1 SEHNR and CDR2 FQNEAQ (reference sequence). The CDR3 DNA reads as TGTGCCAGCAGCCCGCGTCACACTTCCAATGAGCAGTTCTTC. Translating it yields CASSPRHTSNEQFF.

This chain uses TRBV28 with TRBJ2-6; D is ambiguous. This CDR3 is built from 14 residues. Trimming removed 7 bases from V and 2 bases from J, with 9 bases in between. CDR1 is MDHEN, CDR2 SYDVKM, per germline. CDR3 residues: CASTRTAGANVLTF. The CDR3 region has the DNA TGTGCCAGCACAAGAACGGCTGGGGCCAACGTCCTGACTTTC. Full variable domain (outside the CDR3, taken from reference TRBV28 and TRBJ2-6): DVKVTQSSRYLVKRTGEKVFLECVQDMDHENMFWYRQDPGLGLRLIYFSYDVKMKEKGDIPEGYSVSREKKERFSLILESASTNQTSMYLCASTRTAGANVLTFGAGSRLTVL.

This clone was detected a few times. The V call is TRBV5-1, the J call TRBJ2-3; 12 bases align to TRBD2. CDR3 length equals 16 residues. Germline CDR1 SGHRS, CDR2 YFSETQ. The junction had 8 bases not matched to a gene; V was cut back by 3 bases and J by 6 bases. Here the CDR3 DNA reads TGCGCCAGCAGCTCCGACCCTAGCGGGGGGGAGGATACGCAGTATTTT. It encodes CASSSDPSGGEDTQYF.

The V gene is TRBV5-6, the J gene TRBJ2-5; the D call may be TRBD1 or TRBD2 (6 bases each). V lost 0 bases to trimming and J lost 4 bases, with 16 bases between them. Germline V lookup: CDR1 SGHDT, CDR2 YYEEEE. The CDR3 loop spans 16 amino acids. This CDR3 is CASSLAEGGARETQYF. The CDR3 DNA is TGTGCCAGCAGCTTGGCCGAGGGGGGCGCGAGAGAGACCCAGTACTTC.

The V and J genes are TRBV2 and TRBJ1-2; no clear D. The CDR3 covers 14 residues. Between the trimmed V and J ends, which lost 4 bases and 0 bases, there was a span of 9 bases. Germline CDR1 is SNHLY and CDR2 is FYNNEI. CDR3 residues: CASSVTVTNYGYTF. CDR3 coding DNA: TGTGCCAGCAGTGTTACAGTTACTAACTATGGCTACACCTTC.

The V and J genes are TRBV28 and TRBJ2-5; 11 positions agree with TRBD2. Germline CDR1 reads MDHEN; CDR2 reads SYDVKM. With V trimmed by 2 bases and J by 2 bases, 7 bases remained unmatched. The CDR3 covers 17 residues. In DNA form, the CDR3 reads TGTGCCAGCAGTTTAAACATAGCGGGGGGGCCACAAGAGACCCAGTACTTC. Residues: CASSLNIAGGPQETQYF.